This T cell receptor beta chain comes out of a study of CXCR3-negative and CXCR3-positive naive CD8 T cells (dated by TCRdb to the late 2010s). With respect to the entire study: In total, 110 million to 150 million TRB reads were obtained, corresponding to roughly 1.5 +/- 0.3 million reads per library. Diversity and physicochemical repertoire analyses were performed on about eleven donors pooled from two independent experiments. The TRBV-TRBJ cluster analysis covered naive subsets from a handful of donors and memory cells from 3 donors.

Here is what the overall study found, with its caveats: CXCR3 expression partially decreased after cryopreservation, so most assays used freshly isolated PBMCs. TRBV-TRBJ usage was similar between naive CXCR3-negative and CXCR3-positive cells from the same donor, while memory cells showed distinct patterns. Compared with CXCR3-negative naive cells, CXCR3-positive naive cells had TRB CDR3s with higher hydrophobicity (lower Kidera factor 4), lower energy, and higher strength and volume indices. Surface CD5, linked to self-reactivity in mice, was comparable between naive subsets; TCR interaction strength was therefore also inferred from TRB CDR3 physicochemical properties. Both naive subsets had comparably high repertoire diversity, while memory CD8+ T cells had much lower repertoire diversity.

Note on this clonotype: The clone's antigen remains unknown.

CDR1 is given as MDHEN and CDR2 as SYDVKM, both from the germline V gene. CDR3 length: 15 amino acids, cysteine to phenylalanine. The DNA is not on file. For each CD8+ T cell subset, flow sorting was done in triplicate, and a few hundred thousand cells per subset went directly into RLT lysis buffer. To keep memory contaminants out, a stringent definition of naive CD8+ T cells was applied: CD45RO-CCR7+CD27+CD95-. Using standard density gradient centrifugation, peripheral blood mononuclear cells were isolated from buffy coats. Naive CXCR3-negative and CXCR3-positive CD8+ T cells were flow-sorted using a FACSAria III. An RNeasy Mini Kit was used to extract total RNA from the sorted cells. Sequencing instrument: NextSeq 550. The Human TCR Profiling Kit (MiLaboratory) was used to prepare UMI-labeled 5' RACE TRB cDNA libraries. cDNA synthesis used the entire amount of extracted RNA, and PCR amplification then used the entire amount of cDNA produced. Libraries were prepared in parallel with an identical number of PCR cycles. The study's own analysis went as follows. With a requirement of at least two reads per UMI, MIGEC and MiXCR extracted about 50,000 +/- 10,000 unique UMI-labeled TRB cDNA molecules per library. Each library averaged about 38,000 +/- 11,000 functional in-frame TRB CDR3 nucleotide clonotypes without stop codons. Diversity metrics, including normalized Shannon-Wiener and Chao1, were computed in VDJtools after downsampling to 5000 UMI-labeled TRB molecules per sample. For the central five CDR3 residues, VDJtools calculated physicochemical properties weighted by clonotype size, namely interaction energy, strength, volume and Kidera factor 4. After the reads were reprocessed by TCRdb, one entry was made per CDR3 protein sequence, with no DNA. TCRdb's processing, not the study's, gives the V and J calls here. This sample's records show 45,000 to 75,000 distinct CDR3 sequences. The ten largest clones capture about 0.4% of the sample.

The rearrangement joined TRBV28 to TRBJ1-1; TCRdb indicates TRBD1, and absent DNA this call remains unverified. The clonotype originates from a human donor in good health. Some clones in this sample may be carry-over from other donors' samples. The source material was naive CXCR3- CD8+ T cells from blood. Taken with the paper, the label for cell subset or site translates to: CD45RO-CCR7+CD27+CD95- naive CD8+ T cells lacking CXCR3 (TNR3-). CDR3 protein: CASSLSRGDLTEAFF.